This entry features one T cell receptor beta chain sequence. The table lists this clonotype with many counts. The record has no base qualities; no much larger clone is one base away. The data derive from a study of T cells after yellow fever vaccination (dated by TCRdb to about 2019). For context, the study as a whole: Using CD3, CD45RA, CCR7 and CD95 staining, memory subsets (EM, EMRA, CM and Tscm) were sorted on a BD FACS Aria III. Blood samples were taken at several timepoints before and after primary and secondary immunization, and bulk PBMC replicates and cell subsets were isolated. Two healthy male donors, one aged 18 to 30 and one aged 30 to 39 years, were included in the cohort. The SMART-Seq v4 Ultra Low Input RNA kit was used to prepare libraries from fractions with low cell numbers. Memory subsets were sorted on days 0, 15 and 45 and at 18 months following primary vaccination, and on days 0, 15 and 45 following the 30-year booster. To follow T-cell clones before and after both primary and booster YFV17D yellow fever vaccination, bulk TCR alpha and beta repertoires underwent longitudinal sequencing.

TCR cDNA was synthesized by 5'RACE template switching, which introduced a universal primer site and unique molecular identifiers. Priming of cDNA synthesis was performed from both the TCR alpha and TCR beta constant segments. Library amplification involved two PCR steps, and the second step added sample barcodes and sequencing adapters. Sequencing of libraries was done on Illumina HiSeq 2500 (2x100 bp) or NovaSeq (2x150 bp). In the original analysis: MIGEC handled demultiplexing of reads and collapsing into UMI consensus sequences, while MiXCR performed V(D)J alignment. Vaccine-responding clonotypes were defined with edgeR using replicate PBMC samples, requiring FDR below 0.01 and a log2 fold change above 5 up to day 15. Each bulk clonotype was labeled CD4 or CD8 based on which sequenced repertoire, CD4 or CD8, contained the clonotype at higher abundance. To estimate how each clone was distributed across memory phenotypes, clonotype frequencies in memory subsets were weighted by FACS-sorted cell numbers. Using fastp at Q25 and MiXCR, TCRdb reprocessed the public reads and kept productive beta chains. All rows with the same CDR3 protein become a single entry with the most common DNA and genes. TCRdb, not the original authors, processed these V and J calls. This sample has tens of thousands of distinct CDR3 sequences in its table, and 3% to 4% of those were observed once. Clones ranked in the top ten supply 0.98% of the sample.

Beyond this particular receptor, the publication reports: Compared with the primary T-cell response, the secondary T-cell response was faster but weaker, reaching its peak on day 5 rather than on day 15. FACS-sorted repertoires could contain abundant contaminating clonotypes from the bulk population, so computational filtering was required. Most clones expanded after primary vaccination (approximately 95% of CD4 and roughly 90% of CD8) were re-detected after the booster, suggesting that broad memory maintenance occurred. On day 0, almost all vaccine-responding clonotypes were found to be below detection in the sorted memory subsets. A small share of clonotypes occurred in both CD4 and CD8 compartments, likely arising from convergent recombination. The study included only two donors, which limits how far the findings can be generalized.

From its cysteine to its phenylalanine, the CDR3 spans 16 amino acids. Solely the CDR3 DNA is kept, with 48 bases framed from the first base. After removal of 5 bases from V and 8 bases from J, the junction retains 17 bases not matched to a gene. The sample's treatment or condition label, decoded: live attenuated yellow fever vaccine strain. PBMCs were isolated from peripheral blood using a standard Ficoll-Paque protocol. For sorted memory subsets, RNA extraction was done with the RNeasy Micro Kit. The chain joins TRBV12-3 or TRBV12-4 to TRBJ1-2, and 7 junctional nucleotides match TRBD1. The source of this sequence is a young man who received the YFV17D yellow fever vaccine. This sample comprised PBMCs, either bulk or a sorted T-cell subset (CD4+, CD8+, memory, or dextramer-sorted; not recorded which), obtained about 49 days after the first yellow fever vaccination. CDR3 region: CASSQLVTGTAAGYTF. The DNA sequence follows: TGTGCCAGCAGTCAACTAGTGACCGGGACAGCGGCCGGCTACACCTTC.